This T cell receptor beta chain was profiled in a study of CD8+CD57+ T cells in acquired aplastic anemia. Study information: Sorted CD4+ and CD8+ cells gave a mean 3.2 ug DNA, range 0.2 to 27.4 ug.

It was genomic DNA that served as the template for profiling TCR beta VDJ and CDR3. TCRdb recomputed calls from the reads with MiXCR, one row per CDR3 protein. The data hold around 250,000 distinct CDR3 sequences, with 50% to 70% observed a single time. This TCR was sampled from a human donor with severe aplastic anemia or a healthy control (not recorded which). The sample consisted of sorted CD4+, CD8+, or CD8+CD57+ T cells (not recorded which) from PBMCs.

The CDR3 reads CASSATSPEGEQYF. In nucleotides, the CDR3 is TGCGCCAGCAGCGCGACATCTCCGGAGGGCGAGCAGTACTTC. The rearrangement links TRBV10-2 to TRBJ2-7, with D possibly TRBD2 on 6 matching bases. The CDR3 is 14 amino acids. CDR1 and CDR2 from the germline V gene are WSHSY and SAAADI. The germline V and J ends were trimmed by 6 bases and 6 bases, with 18 bases remaining between them.